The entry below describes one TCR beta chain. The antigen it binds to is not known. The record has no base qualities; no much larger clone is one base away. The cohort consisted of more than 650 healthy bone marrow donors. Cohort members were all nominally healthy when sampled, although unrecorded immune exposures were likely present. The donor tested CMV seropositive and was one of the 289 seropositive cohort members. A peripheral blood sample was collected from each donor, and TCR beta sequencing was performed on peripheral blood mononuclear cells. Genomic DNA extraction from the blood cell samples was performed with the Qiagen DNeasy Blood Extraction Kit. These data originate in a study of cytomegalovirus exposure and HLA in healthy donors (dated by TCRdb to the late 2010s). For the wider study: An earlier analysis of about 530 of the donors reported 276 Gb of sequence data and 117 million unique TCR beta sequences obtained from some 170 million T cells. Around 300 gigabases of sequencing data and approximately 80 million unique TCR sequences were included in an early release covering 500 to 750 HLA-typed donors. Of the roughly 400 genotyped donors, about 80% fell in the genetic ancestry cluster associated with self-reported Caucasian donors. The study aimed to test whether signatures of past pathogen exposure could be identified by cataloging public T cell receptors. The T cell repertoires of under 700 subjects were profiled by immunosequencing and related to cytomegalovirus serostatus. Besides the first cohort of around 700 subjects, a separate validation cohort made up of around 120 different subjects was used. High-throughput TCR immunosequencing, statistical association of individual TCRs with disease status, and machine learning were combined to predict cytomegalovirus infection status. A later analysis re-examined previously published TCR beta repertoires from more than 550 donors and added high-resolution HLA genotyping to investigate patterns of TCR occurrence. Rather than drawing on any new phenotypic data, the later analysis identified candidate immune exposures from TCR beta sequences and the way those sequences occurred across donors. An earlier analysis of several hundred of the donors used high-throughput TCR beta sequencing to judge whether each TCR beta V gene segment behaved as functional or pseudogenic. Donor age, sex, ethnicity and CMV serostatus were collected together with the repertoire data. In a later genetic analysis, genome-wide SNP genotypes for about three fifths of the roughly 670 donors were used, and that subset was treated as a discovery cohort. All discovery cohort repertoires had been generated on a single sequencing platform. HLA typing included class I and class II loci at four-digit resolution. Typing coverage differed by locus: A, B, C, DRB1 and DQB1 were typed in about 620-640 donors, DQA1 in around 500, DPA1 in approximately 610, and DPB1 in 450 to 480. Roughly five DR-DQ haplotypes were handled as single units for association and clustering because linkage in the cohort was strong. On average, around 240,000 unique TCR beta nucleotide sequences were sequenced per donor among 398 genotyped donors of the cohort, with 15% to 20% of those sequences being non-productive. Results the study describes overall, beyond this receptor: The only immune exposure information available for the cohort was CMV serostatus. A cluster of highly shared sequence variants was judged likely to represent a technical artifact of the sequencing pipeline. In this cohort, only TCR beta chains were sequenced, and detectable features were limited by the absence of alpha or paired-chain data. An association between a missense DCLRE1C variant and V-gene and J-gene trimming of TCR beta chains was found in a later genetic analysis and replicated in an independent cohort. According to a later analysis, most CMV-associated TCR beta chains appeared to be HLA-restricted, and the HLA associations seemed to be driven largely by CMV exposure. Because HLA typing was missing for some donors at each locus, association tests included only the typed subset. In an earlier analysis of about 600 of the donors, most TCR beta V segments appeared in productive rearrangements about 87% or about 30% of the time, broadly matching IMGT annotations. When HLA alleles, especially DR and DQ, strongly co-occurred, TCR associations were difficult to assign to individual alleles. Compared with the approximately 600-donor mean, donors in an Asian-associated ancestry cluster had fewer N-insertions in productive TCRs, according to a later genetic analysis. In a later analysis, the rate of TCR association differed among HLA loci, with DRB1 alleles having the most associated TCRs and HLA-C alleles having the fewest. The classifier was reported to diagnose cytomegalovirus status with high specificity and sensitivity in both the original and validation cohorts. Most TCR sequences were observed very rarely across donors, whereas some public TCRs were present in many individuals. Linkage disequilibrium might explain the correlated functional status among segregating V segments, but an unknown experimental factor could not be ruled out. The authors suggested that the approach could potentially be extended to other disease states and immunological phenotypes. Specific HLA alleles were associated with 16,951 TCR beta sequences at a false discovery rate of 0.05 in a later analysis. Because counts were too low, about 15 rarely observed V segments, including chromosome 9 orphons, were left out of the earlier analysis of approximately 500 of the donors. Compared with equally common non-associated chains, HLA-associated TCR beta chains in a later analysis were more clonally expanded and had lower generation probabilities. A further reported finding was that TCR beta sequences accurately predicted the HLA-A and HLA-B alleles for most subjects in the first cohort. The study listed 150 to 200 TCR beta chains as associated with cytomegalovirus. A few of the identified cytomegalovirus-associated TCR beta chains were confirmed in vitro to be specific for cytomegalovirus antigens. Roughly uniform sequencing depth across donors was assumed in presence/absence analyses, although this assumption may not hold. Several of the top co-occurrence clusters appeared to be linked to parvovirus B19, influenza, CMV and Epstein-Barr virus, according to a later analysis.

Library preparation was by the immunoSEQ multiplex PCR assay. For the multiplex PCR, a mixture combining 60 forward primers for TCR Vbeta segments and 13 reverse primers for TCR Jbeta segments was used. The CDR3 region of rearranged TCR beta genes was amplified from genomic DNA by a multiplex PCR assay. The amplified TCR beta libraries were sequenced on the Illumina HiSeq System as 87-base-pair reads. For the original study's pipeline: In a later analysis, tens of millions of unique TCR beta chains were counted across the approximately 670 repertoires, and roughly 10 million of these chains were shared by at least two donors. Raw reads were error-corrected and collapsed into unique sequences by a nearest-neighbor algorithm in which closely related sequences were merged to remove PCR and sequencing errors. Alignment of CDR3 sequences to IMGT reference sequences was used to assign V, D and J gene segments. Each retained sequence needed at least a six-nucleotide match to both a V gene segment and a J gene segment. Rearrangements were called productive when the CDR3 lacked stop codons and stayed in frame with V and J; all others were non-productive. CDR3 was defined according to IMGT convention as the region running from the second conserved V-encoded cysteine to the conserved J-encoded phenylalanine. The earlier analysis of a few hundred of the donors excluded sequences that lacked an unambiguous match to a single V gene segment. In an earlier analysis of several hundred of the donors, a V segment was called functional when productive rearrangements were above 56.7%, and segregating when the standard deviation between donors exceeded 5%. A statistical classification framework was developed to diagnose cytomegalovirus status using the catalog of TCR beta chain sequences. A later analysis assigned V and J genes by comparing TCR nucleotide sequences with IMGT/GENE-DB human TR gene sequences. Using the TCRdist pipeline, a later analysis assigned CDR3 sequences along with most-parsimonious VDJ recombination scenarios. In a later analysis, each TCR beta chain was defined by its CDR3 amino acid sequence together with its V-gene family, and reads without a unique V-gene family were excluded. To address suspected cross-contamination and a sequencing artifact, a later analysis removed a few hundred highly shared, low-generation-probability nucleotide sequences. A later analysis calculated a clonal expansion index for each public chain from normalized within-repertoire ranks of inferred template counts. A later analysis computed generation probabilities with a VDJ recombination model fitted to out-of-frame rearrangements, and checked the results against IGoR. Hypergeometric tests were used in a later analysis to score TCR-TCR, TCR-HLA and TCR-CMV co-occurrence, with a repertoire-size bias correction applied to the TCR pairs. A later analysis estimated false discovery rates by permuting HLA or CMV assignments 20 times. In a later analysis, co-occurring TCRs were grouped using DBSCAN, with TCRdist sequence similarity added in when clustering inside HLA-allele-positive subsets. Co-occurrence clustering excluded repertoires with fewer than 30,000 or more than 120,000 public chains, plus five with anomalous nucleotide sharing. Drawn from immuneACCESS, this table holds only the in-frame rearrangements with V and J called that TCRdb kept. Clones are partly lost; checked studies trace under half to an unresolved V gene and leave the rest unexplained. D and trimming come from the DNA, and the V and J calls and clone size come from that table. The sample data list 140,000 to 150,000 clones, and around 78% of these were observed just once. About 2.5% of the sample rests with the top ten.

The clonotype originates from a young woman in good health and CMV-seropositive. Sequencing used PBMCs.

CDR3 reads: CASRTGEERGEQYF. The nucleotide sequence reads TGTGCCAGCAGGACAGGAGAGGAGAGGGGGGAGCAGTACTTC. This sequence uses TRBV5-4 and TRBJ2-7; the D region possibly corresponds to TRBD1 (6 bases align). Taken from cysteine to phenylalanine, the CDR3 has 14 residues. The retained sequence is limited to the CDR3, 42 bases, with the frame set at the first base. As encoded in the germline V gene (reference sequence), CDR1 is SGHNT while CDR2 is YYREEE. V is reduced by 5 bases and J by 7 bases, leaving a spacing of 19 bases between them.